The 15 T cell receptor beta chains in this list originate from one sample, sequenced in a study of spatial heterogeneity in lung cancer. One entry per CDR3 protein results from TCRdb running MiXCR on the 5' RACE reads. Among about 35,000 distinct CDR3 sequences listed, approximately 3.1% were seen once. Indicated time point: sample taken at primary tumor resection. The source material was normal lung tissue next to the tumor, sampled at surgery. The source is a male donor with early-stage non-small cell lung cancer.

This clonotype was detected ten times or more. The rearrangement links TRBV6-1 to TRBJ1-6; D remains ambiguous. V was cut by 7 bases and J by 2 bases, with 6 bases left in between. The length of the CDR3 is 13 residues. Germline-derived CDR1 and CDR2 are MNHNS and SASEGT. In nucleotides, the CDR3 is TGTGCCAGCATGGTCACCTATAATTCACCCCTCCACTTT. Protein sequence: CASMVTYNSPLHF.

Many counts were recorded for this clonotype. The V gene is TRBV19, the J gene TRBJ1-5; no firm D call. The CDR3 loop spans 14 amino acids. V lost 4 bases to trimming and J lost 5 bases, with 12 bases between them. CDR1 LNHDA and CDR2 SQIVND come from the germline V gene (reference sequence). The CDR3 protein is CASSSVGRDQPQHF. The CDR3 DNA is TGTGCCAGTAGTAGCGTAGGGCGCGATCAGCCCCAGCATTTT.

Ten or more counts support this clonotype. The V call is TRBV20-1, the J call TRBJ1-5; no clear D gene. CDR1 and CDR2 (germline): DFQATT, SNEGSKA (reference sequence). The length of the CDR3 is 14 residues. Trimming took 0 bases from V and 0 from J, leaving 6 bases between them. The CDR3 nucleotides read TGCAGTGCTAGAGATCAAGTTAGCAATCAGCCCCAGCATTTT. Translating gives CSARDQVSNQPQHF.

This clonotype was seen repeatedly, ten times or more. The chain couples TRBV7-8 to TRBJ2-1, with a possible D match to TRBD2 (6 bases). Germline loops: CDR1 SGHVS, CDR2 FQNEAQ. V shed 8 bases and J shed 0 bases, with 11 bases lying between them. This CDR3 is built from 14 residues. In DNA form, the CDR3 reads TGTGCCAGCGGGGGACTTGTCTCCTACAATGAGCAGTTCTTC. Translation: CASGGLVSYNEQFF. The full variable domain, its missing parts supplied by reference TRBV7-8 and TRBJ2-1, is GAGVSQSPRYKVAKRGQDVALRCDPISGHVSLFWYQQALGQGPEFLTYFQNEAQLDKSGLPSDRFFAERPEGSVSTLKIQRTQQEDSAVYLCASGGLVSYNEQFFGPGTRLTVL.

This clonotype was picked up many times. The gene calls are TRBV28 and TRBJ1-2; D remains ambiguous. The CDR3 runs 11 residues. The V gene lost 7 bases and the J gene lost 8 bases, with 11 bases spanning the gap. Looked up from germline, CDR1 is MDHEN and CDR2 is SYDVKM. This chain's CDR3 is CASTGLVGYTF. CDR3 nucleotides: TGTGCCAGCACAGGACTAGTCGGCTACACCTTC.

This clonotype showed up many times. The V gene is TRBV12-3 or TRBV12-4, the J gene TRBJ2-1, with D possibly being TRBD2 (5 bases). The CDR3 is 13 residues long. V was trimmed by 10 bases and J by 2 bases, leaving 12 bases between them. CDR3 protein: CATLALTYNEQFF. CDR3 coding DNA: TGTGCCACCTTAGCGCTAACCTACAATGAGCAGTTCTTC.

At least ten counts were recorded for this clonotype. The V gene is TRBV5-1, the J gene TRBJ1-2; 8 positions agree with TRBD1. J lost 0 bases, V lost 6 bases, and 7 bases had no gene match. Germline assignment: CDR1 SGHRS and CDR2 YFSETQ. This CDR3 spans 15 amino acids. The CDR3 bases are TGCGCCAGCAAACCAGGGGGCGAGACTAACTATGGCTACACCTTC. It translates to CASKPGGETNYGYTF.

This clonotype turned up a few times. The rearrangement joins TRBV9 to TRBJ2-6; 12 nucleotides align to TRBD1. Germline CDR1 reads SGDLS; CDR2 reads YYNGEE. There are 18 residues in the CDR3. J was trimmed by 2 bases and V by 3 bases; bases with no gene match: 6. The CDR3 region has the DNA TGTGCCAGCAGCGCCTCCGGGACAGGGGGCGCTGGGGCCAACGTCCTGACTTTC. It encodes CASSASGTGGAGANVLTF.

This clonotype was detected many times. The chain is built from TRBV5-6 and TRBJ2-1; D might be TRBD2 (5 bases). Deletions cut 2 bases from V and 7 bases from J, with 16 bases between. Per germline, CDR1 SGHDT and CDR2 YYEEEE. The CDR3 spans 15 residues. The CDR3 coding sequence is TGTGCCAGCAGCTTCAGTGGTGGACTGGGGAATGAGCAGTTCTTC. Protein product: CASSFSGGLGNEQFF. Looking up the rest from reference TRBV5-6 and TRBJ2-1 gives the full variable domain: DAGVTQSPTHLIKTRGQQVTLRCSPKSGHDTVSWYQQALGQGPQFIFQYYEEEERQRGNFPDRFSGHQFPNYSSELNVNALLLGDSALYLCASSFSGGLGNEQFFGPGTRLTVL.

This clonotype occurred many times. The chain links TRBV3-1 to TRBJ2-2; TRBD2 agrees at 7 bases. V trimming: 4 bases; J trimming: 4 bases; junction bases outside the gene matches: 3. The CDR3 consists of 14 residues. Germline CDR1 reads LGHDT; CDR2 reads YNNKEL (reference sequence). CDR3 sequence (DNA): TGTGCCAGCAGCCGGGAGGGGAGCACCGGGGAGCTGTTTTTT. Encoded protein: CASSREGSTGELFF.

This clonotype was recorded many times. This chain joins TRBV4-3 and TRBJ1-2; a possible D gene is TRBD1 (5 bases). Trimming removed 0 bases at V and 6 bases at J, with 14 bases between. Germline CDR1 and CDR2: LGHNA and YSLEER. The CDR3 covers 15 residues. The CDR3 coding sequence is TGCGCCAGCAGCCAAGATGAGCGGGGCTGGAATGGCTACACCTTC. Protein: CASSQDERGWNGYTF.

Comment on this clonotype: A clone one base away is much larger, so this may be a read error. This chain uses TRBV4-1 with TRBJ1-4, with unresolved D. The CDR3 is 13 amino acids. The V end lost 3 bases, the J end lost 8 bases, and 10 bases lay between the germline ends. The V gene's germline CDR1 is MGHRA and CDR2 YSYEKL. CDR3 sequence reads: CASSQQRSEKLFF. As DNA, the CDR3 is TGCGCCAGCAGCCAGCAGAGGTCCGAAAAACTGTTTTTT.

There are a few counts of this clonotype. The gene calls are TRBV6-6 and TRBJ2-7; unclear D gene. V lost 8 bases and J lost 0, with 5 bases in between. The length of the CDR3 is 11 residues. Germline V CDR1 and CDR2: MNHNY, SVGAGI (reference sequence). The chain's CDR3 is CASQSSYEQYF. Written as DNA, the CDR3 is TGTGCCAGCCAGAGCTCCTACGAGCAGTACTTC.

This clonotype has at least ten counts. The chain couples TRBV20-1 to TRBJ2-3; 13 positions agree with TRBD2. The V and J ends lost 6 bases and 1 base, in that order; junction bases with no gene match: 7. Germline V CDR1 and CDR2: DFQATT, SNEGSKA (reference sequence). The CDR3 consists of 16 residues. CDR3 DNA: TGCAGTGCGGAACCGGGACTAGCGGGGCGCACAGATACGCAGTATTTT. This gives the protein CSAEPGLAGRTDTQYF.

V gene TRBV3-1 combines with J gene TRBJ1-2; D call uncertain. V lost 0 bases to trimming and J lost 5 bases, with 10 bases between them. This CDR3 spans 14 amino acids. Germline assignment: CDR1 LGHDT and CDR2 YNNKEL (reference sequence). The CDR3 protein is CASSQDLGRYGYTF. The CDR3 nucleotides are TGTGCCAGCAGCCAAGATCTAGGGCGGTATGGCTACACCTTC.